Each of the 26 T cell receptor beta chains below was sequenced from the same sample in a study of radiation and T cells in renal cell carcinoma. Time point described: blood 4 weeks post-SBRT, at nephrectomy. Treatment reported: 15 Gy SBRT to primary tumor, nephrectomy 4 weeks later. The data were produced by immunoSEQ multiplex PCR, yet TCRdb's version contains in-frame clones alone and is incomplete. The table has 50,000 to 70,000 clones, approximately 80% seen once. Sequencing was performed on blood, taken from a patient whose treatment included radiotherapy and nephrectomy. These receptors were taken from a man aged 55 to 70 with renal cell carcinoma.

The chain employs TRBV5-5 and TRBJ1-1; D remains unclear. Trimming took 2 bases from V and 1 from J, leaving 9 bases between them. Germline V gene lookup returns CDR1 SGHKS and CDR2 YYEKEE (reference sequence). CDR3 size: 14 residues. CDR3: CASSFTGTNTEAFF. CDR3 coding DNA: TGTGCCAGCAGCTTCACGGGAACGAACACTGAAGCTTTCTTT.

V is TRBV5-1 and J is TRBJ1-2; D uncertain. Germline loops: CDR1 SGHRS, CDR2 YFSETQ. The V end was cut by 0 bases, the J end by 2 bases, with 11 bases between. The CDR3 runs to 15 residues. CDR3 region: CASSLDPYGNYGYTF. The CDR3, as DNA: TGCGCCAGCAGCTTGGATCCGTATGGGAACTATGGCTACACCTTC.

This clone was seen more than once but under ten times. The chain couples TRBV2 to TRBJ2-7, with a tentative D call TRBD1 (5 bases). This CDR3 spans 16 amino acids. Between the trimmed V and J ends, which lost 7 bases and 2 bases, there was a span of 21 bases. Germline assignment: CDR1 SNHLY and CDR2 FYNNEI. CDR3: CASTSSRVFQTYEQYF. CDR3 DNA: TGTGCCAGCACAAGCTCCAGGGTTTTTCAAACCTACGAGCAGTACTTC.

The chain uses TRBV9 and TRBJ1-4; D is perhaps TRBD1 (6 bases). V was trimmed by 2 bases and J by 8 bases, leaving 16 bases between them. CDR3 length: 15 residues. Germline V gene sequence: CDR1 SGDLS, CDR2 YYNGEE. CDR3 in amino acids: CASSVRSGGEEKLFF. CDR3 coding DNA: TGTGCCAGCAGCGTGAGGAGTGGGGGCGAGGAAAAACTGTTTTTT.

A few counts support this clone. The genes are TRBV7-2 and TRBJ2-5; TRBD2 matches at 10 bases. V trimming: 5 bases; J trimming: 3 bases; junction bases outside the gene matches: 6. This CDR3 comprises 15 residues. From germline, CDR1 is SGHTA and CDR2 FQGNSA. The CDR3 coding sequence is TGTGCCAGCAGCACCCGCCTAGCGGGGGAAGAGACCCAGTACTTC. Encoded protein: CASSTRLAGEETQYF.

In DNA, the CDR3 is TGTGCCAGCAGCCGGACAGGGGTCGATACGCAGTATTTT. Translated: CASSRTGVDTQYF. The V call is TRBV25-1, the J call TRBJ2-3, with 9 bases that match TRBD1. Germline V gene lookup returns CDR1 MGHDK and CDR2 SYGVNS. The CDR3 is 13 residues long. Trimming removed 6 bases from V and 6 bases from J; junction bases left unmatched: 4.

V usage is TRBV23-1 and J usage is TRBJ2-7; possible D gene TRBD2, 6 bases. Being an ORF, TRBV23-1 has a function that is uncertain. This CDR3 contains 17 residues. With 4 bases removed from V and 3 bases from J, the gap between germline ends came to 22 bases. CDR3 in amino acids: CASSRVSTQRVLYEQYV. Here the CDR3 DNA reads TGCGCCAGCAGTCGCGTTTCCACTCAGCGGGTGCTCTACGAGCAGTACGTC.

The sample holds one count of this clone. The rearrangement joins TRBV27 to TRBJ1-1, with TRBD1 identical over 10 bases. The V and J ends lost 6 bases and 12 bases, in that order; junction bases with no gene match: 16. Germline V gene data show CDR1 as MNHEY and CDR2 as SMNVEV (reference sequence). This CDR3 spans 15 amino acids. CDR3 in amino acids: CASSHWDRGPSVTFF. DNA for the CDR3: TGTGCCAGCAGCCATTGGGACAGGGGACCCTCGGTAACTTTCTTT.

The rearrangement links TRBV30 to TRBJ2-3, with 12 bases identical to TRBD2. The J segment lost 4 bases and the V segment lost 5 bases, leaving 1 base of the junction unmatched. Germline CDR1 is GTSNPN and CDR2 is SVGIG (reference sequence). This CDR3 spans 13 amino acids. This chain's CDR3 is CAWASGGADTQYF. CDR3 nucleotides: TGTGCCTGGGCTAGCGGGGGGGCAGATACGCAGTATTTT.

This clone occurred once. The chain couples TRBV13 to TRBJ2-7, with TRBD2 identical over 10 bases. The V and J ends lost 4 bases and 7 bases, in that order; junction bases with no gene match: 16. The length of the CDR3 is 17 residues. CDR1 is PRHDT and CDR2 is FYEKMQ in the germline V gene (reference sequence). The DNA for the CDR3 is TGTGCCAGCAGCTCGTCAACTAGCGGGATAAGAGGGGGGGAGCAGTACGTC. This translates into CASSSSTSGIRGGEQYV.

The sample holds a few counts of this clone. This chain links TRBV5-1 with TRBJ2-2; D is unresolved. The V gene lost 4 bases and the J gene lost 2 bases, with 6 bases spanning the gap. The CDR3 consists of 13 residues. The germline V gene has CDR1 SGHRS and CDR2 YFSETQ. This chain's CDR3 is CASSVTNTGELFF. The CDR3 DNA follows: TGCGCCAGCAGCGTAACCAACACCGGGGAGCTGTTTTTT. Using reference TRBV5-1 and TRBJ2-2 for the parts outside the CDR3, the full variable domain is KAGVTQTPRYLIKTRGQQVTLSCSPISGHRSVSWYQQTPGQGLQFLFEYFSETQRNKGNFPGRFSGRQFSNSRSEMNVSTLELGDSALYLCASSVTNTGELFFGEGSRLTVL.

This sequence joins TRBV5-1 and TRBJ2-1; D call uncertain. The germline gives CDR1 SGHRS, CDR2 YFSETQ. The CDR3 totals 13 residues. V gave up 0 bases and J gave up 6 bases, with 7 bases separating them. The CDR3 sequence is CASSLAWGNEQFF. In DNA form, the CDR3 reads TGCGCCAGCAGCTTGGCCTGGGGCAATGAGCAGTTCTTC. Combining the CDR3 with reference TRBV5-1 and TRBJ2-1 gives the whole variable domain KAGVTQTPRYLIKTRGQQVTLSCSPISGHRSVSWYQQTPGQGLQFLFEYFSETQRNKGNFPGRFSGRQFSNSRSEMNVSTLELGDSALYLCASSLAWGNEQFFGPGTRLTVL.

CDR3 amino acids: CSVLETGATDTQYF. The CDR3 DNA reads as TGCAGCGTCCTCGAGACAGGGGCCACAGATACGCAGTATTTT. V and J are TRBV29-1 and TRBJ2-3; 8 bases are shared with TRBD1. The CDR3 length is 14 residues. The junction had 7 bases not matched to a gene; V was cut back by 6 bases and J by 2 bases. CDR1 is SQVTM, CDR2 ANQGSEA, per germline.

The rearrangement joins TRBV29-1 to TRBJ2-1; 14 nucleotides line up with TRBD2. The V segment lost 4 bases and the J segment 5 bases; nucleotides outside the gene matches: 4. CDR1 and CDR2 (germline): SQVTM, ANQGSEA. The CDR3 extends over 15 amino acids. This chain's CDR3 is CSVGGLAGGHNEQFF. DNA of the CDR3: TGCAGCGTTGGCGGACTAGCGGGAGGACACAATGAGCAGTTCTTC.

The chain recombines TRBV10-3 with TRBJ2-1; 12 nucleotides line up with TRBD2. Germline V gene sequence: CDR1 ENHRY, CDR2 SYGVKD. The CDR3 has 15 amino acids. V shed 8 bases, J shed 0 bases, and the junction held 2 bases outside the gene matches. CDR3 loop: CAIGLAGLSYNEQFF. The CDR3 DNA reads TGTGCCATCGGACTAGCGGGGCTCTCCTACAATGAGCAGTTCTTC.

This chain links TRBV10-3 with TRBJ2-5; TRBD2 is a possible D gene (6 bases). The CDR3 runs to 14 residues. Germline lookup yields CDR1 ENHRY and CDR2 SYGVKD. Trimming shortened V by 6 bases and J by 1 base, and 12 bases separated the two germline ends. The DNA for the CDR3 is TGTGCCATCAGCGACGCGGGGTTCCAAGAGACCCAGTACTTC. Translated, it gives CAISDAGFQETQYF.

The V gene is TRBV19, the J gene TRBJ1-2; D uncertain. The CDR3 runs to 13 residues. CDR1 LNHDA and CDR2 SQIVND come from the germline V gene (reference sequence). The V and J ends lost 7 bases and 0 bases respectively, with 9 bases between them. The CDR3 is CASNWGSNYGYTF. The CDR3 DNA reads as TGTGCCAGTAATTGGGGTTCTAACTATGGCTACACCTTC.

This clone was picked up one time. This sequence joins TRBV2 and TRBJ2-7, with 7 bases matching TRBD1. After removal of 6 bases from V and 4 bases from J, the junction contained 6 bases not matched to a gene. The CDR3 is made up of 13 amino acids. Germline loops: CDR1 SNHLY, CDR2 FYNNEI. The CDR3 spells CASRTNRGYEQYF. CDR3 DNA sequence: TGTGCCAGCAGGACCAACAGGGGATACGAGCAGTACTTC.

The V call is TRBV5-1, the J call TRBJ1-2, with D uncertain. V lost 0 bases, J lost 10 bases, and 10 bases lay in between. The germline CDR1 and CDR2 sequences are SGHRS and YFSETQ. CDR3 length: 12 residues. This CDR3 is CASSLEHSDYTF. For the CDR3, the DNA is TGCGCCAGCAGCTTGGAGCACAGCGACTACACCTTC.

The chain uses TRBV18 and TRBJ1-3; D gene unclear. Between the trimmed V and J ends, which lost 4 bases and 1 base, there was a span of 5 bases. From germline, CDR1 is KGHSH and CDR2 LQKENI. CDR3 length: 13 residues. The CDR3 loop is CASSQESGNTIYF. For the CDR3, the DNA is TGTGCCAGCTCACAGGAGTCTGGAAACACCATATATTTT.

The CDR3 is CASSYGGTTEAFF. CDR3 nucleotide sequence: TGTGCCAGCAGTTACGGGGGTACCACTGAAGCTTTCTTT. The rearrangement uses TRBV6-5 and TRBJ1-1; D is perhaps TRBD1 (5 bases). This CDR3 contains 13 residues. Trimming shortened V by 2 bases and J by 4 bases, and 8 bases separated the two germline ends. CDR1 and CDR2 from the germline V gene are MNHEY and SVGAGI.

The rearrangement links TRBV19 to TRBJ2-2; 7 bases map to TRBD1. The CDR3 is 13 amino acids. V lost 9 bases to trimming and J lost 1 base; unmatched junction nucleotides: 2. The germline V gene encodes CDR1 LNHDA and CDR2 SQIVND (reference sequence). The CDR3 DNA follows: TGTGCCAGCCAGGGGGAGAACACCGGGGAGCTGTTTTTT. Amino acids: CASQGENTGELFF.

The chain couples TRBV6-1 to TRBJ2-5, with TRBD2 matching over 13 bases. The CDR3 contains 16 residues. Germline V gene lookup returns CDR1 MNHNS and CDR2 SASEGT. V shed 4 bases and J 2 bases; nucleotides not matched to a gene: 4. This CDR3 is CASSGTSGGEQETQYF. In nucleotides, the CDR3 is TGTGCCAGCAGTGGGACTAGCGGGGGAGAGCAAGAGACCCAGTACTTC.

The chain recombines TRBV4-2 with TRBJ2-5; D might be TRBD2 (6 bases). CDR1 and CDR2 (germline): LGHNA, YNFKEQ. The germline V and J ends were trimmed by 0 bases and 5 bases, with 19 bases remaining between them. The CDR3 has 17 residues. The CDR3 loop reads CASSQDNDGSFEETQYF. CDR3 DNA: TGTGCCAGCAGCCAAGATAACGACGGGAGCTTTGAGGAGACCCAGTACTTC.

In regard to this clone: This sample also contains other DNA sequences that code for the same CDR3. The chain has TRBV29-1 and TRBJ2-5; D might be TRBD1 (5 bases). CDR3 length equals 14 residues. Trimming took off 3 bases at V and 5 bases at J, with 16 bases between the two ends. Looked up from germline, CDR1 is SQVTM and CDR2 is ANQGSEA. CDR3 coding DNA: TGCAGCGTTGAGGATCGGGTAGGGGCGGAGACCCAGTACTTC. This translates into CSVEDRVGAETQYF. The full variable domain, its missing parts supplied by reference TRBV29-1 and TRBJ2-5, is SAVISQKPSRDICQRGTSLTIQCQVDSQVTMMFWYRQQPGQSLTLIATANQGSEATYESGFVIDKFPISRPNLTFSTLTVSNMSPEDSSIYLCSVEDRVGAETQYFGPGTRLLVL.

V and J are TRBV30 and TRBJ2-5; no reliable D call. There are 13 residues in the CDR3. V was shortened by 1 base and J by 5 bases, with 11 bases between the two germline ends. Germline loops: CDR1 GTSNPN, CDR2 SVGIG (reference sequence). CDR3 in amino acids: CAWSEIQWETQYF. The CDR3 region has the DNA TGTGCCTGGAGTGAAATACAGTGGGAGACCCAGTACTTC.